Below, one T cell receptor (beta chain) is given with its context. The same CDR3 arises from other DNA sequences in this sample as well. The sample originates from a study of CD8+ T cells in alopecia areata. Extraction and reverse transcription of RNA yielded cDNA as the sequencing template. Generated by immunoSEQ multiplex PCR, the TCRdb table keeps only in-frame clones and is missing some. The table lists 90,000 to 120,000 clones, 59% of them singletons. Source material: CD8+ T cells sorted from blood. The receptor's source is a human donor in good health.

The CDR3 loop is CASSFGMNTEAFF. CDR3 nucleotide sequence: TGTGCCAGCAGCTTTGGAATGAACACTGAAGCTTTCTTT. V gene TRBV7-9 combines with J gene TRBJ1-1; no reliable D call. The V and J ends lost 3 bases and 0 bases respectively, with 5 bases between them. Per germline, CDR1 SEHNR and CDR2 FQNEAQ (reference sequence). This CDR3 contains 13 residues.